Sequencing of this T cell receptor (beta chain) was carried out in a study of CD8 T cells in ankylosing spondylitis. The study's findings and limits: Disease-linked clones were CD8+ and relatively rare in peripheral blood. Before this, some motif variants had been reported in reactive arthritis synovial fluid and blood. As reported, disease-linked clones showed significant enrichment in matched ankylosing spondylitis synovial fluid.

Libraries of TCR beta came from quantitative 5'-RACE with molecular barcodes. In TCRdb, the 5' RACE reads were re-called with MiXCR into one record per CDR3 protein. The table includes 270,000 or so distinct CDR3 sequences, 18% detected once. This clonotype was seen a few times. Its target is unknown. What was sequenced was blood, either unsorted or a sorted T cell fraction (not recorded which). This clonotype was sampled from a male donor with ankylosing spondylitis or in good health (not recorded which).

As DNA, the CDR3 is TGTGCCAGCAGTTTATCGGCTCTCCCCGGGGCTGCCTACAATGAGCAGTTCTTC. This codes for CASSLSALPGAAYNEQFF. J is TRBJ2-1 and V is TRBV27; tentatively, D is TRBD1 or TRBD2 (5 bases each). This CDR3 spans 18 amino acids. The germline V gene encodes CDR1 MNHEY and CDR2 SMNVEV (reference sequence). The V and J ends lost 0 bases and 2 bases respectively, with 17 bases between them.